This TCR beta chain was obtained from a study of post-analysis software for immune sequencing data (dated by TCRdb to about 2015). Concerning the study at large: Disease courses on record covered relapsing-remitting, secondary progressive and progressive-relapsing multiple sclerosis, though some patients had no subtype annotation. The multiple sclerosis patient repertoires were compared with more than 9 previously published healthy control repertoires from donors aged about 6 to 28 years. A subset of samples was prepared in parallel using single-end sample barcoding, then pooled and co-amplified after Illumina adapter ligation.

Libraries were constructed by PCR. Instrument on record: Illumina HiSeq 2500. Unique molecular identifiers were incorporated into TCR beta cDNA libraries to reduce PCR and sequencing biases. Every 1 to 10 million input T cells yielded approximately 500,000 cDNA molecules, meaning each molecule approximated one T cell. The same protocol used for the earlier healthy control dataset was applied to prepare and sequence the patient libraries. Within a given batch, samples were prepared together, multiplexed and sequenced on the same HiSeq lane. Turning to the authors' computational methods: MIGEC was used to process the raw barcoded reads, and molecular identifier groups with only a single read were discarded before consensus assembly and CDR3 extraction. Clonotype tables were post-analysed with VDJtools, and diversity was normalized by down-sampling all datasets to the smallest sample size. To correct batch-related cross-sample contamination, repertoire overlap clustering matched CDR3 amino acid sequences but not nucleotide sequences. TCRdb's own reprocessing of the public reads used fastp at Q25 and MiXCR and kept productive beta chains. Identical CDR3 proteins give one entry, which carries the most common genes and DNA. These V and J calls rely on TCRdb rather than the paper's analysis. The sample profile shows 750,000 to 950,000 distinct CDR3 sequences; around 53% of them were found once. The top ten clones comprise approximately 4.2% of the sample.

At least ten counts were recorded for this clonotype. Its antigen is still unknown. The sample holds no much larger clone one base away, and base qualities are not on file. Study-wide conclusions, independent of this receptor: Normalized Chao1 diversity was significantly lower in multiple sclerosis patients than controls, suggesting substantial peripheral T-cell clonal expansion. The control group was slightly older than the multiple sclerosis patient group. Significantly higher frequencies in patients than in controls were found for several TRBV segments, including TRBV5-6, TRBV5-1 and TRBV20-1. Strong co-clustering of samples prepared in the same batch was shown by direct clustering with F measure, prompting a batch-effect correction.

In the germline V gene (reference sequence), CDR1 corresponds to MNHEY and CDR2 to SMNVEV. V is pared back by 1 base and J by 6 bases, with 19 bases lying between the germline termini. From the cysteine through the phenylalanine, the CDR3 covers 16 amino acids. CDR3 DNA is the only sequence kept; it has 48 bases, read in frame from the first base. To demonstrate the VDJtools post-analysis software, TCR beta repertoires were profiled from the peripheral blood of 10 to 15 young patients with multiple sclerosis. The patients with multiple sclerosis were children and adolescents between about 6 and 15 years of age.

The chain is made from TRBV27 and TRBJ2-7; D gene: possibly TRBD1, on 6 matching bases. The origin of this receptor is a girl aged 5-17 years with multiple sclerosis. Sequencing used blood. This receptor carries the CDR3 CASSLYFGRARGEQYF. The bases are TGTGCCAGCAGTTTATATTTCGGGCGGGCCAGGGGCGAGCAGTACTTC.